This entry concerns a single T cell receptor beta chain. This sample was taken from a study of T cell responses to AZD1222 COVID-19 vaccine. Deletions cut 6 bases from V and 4 bases from J, with 15 bases between. This CDR3 spans 14 amino acids. Germline V gene data show CDR1 as MNHEY and CDR2 as SVGAGI. Sequencing was performed with immunoSEQ multiplex PCR; in TCRdb, only in-frame clones are kept and a portion is missing. The sample carries around 130,000 clones, 91% recorded once. The source was peripheral blood, collected on day 0 of AZD1222 vaccination. The TCR comes from an adult in good health. This rearrangement joins TRBV6-5 to TRBJ1-2; possibly TRBD1 for D (6 bases). DNA of the CDR3: TGTGCCAGCAGCTACGGGGGGGCGAGCTATGGCTACACCTTC. This codes for CASSYGGASYGYTF.